Each of the 23 T cell receptor delta chains below was sequenced from the same sample in a study of Vδ1+ human thymocytes. RNA was extracted from the cells and then reverse transcribed. CDR3 amplicons came from multiplex PCR with pooled V-gene forward and constant-region reverse primers. TCRdb re-called clones from the multiplex PCR reads via CATT. The sample lists tens of thousands of delta-chain clones; over 25% were seen once. Study findings and constraints: Thymic TRG and TRD repertoires appeared highly polyclonal.

These receptors' antigens are unknown. The sequencing sample was made of Vdelta1+ gamma-delta thymocytes from the thymus. Subset noted: FACS-sorted CD3+ TCRalphabeta- TCRVdelta1+ TCRVdelta2- thymocytes. The receptor source for this set is a boy less than two years old who had congenital heart surgery.

This clone is labeled medium-sized. The chain employs TRDV1 and TRDJ1; D may be TRDD2 or TRDD3 (6 bases each). V lost 2 bases and J lost 5, with 24 bases in between. In germline, CDR1 is TSWWSYY, CDR2 QGS. CDR3 length equals 18 residues. The CDR3 DNA sequence: TGTGCTCTTGGGGAAGGTCCTTCCGTACTGGGTTCAAGGGATAAACTCATCTTT. Its protein is CALGEGPSVLGSRDKLIF.

The rearrangement uses TRDV1 and TRDJ1, with 10 bases fitting TRDD3. This CDR3 contains 22 residues. The germline gives CDR1 TSWWSYY, CDR2 QGS. J gave up 0 bases and V 2 bases, and 21 bases lay outside the gene matches. The CDR3 loop reads CALGEFRHRPMYWGMYTDKLIF. CDR3 DNA: TGTGCTCTTGGGGAATTTCGTCACCGTCCAATGTACTGGGGGATGTACACCGATAAACTCATCTTT.

As regards this clone: Possible read error: a much larger clone is one base away. V is TRDV1 and J is TRDJ1; 9 bases map to TRDD3. This CDR3 has 22 amino acids. CDR1 TSWWSYY and CDR2 QGS come from the germline V gene. The junction had 22 bases not matched to a gene; V was cut back by 2 bases and J by 0 bases. The CDR3 DNA reads TGTGCTCTTGGGGAAGGAAGTAGTGGCTGGTGGCGGGGGATACCGTACACCGATAAACTCATCTTT. This codes for CALGEGSSGWWRGIPYTDKLIF.

The chain recombines TRDV1 with TRDJ1; no clear D gene. Per the germline V gene, CDR1 is TSWWSYY and CDR2 is QGS. The CDR3 length is 15 residues. V lost 2 bases and J 0 bases, leaving 10 bases between the germline ends. For the CDR3, the DNA is TGTGCTCTTGGGGAAATTGATAGGGACACCGATAAACTCATCTTT. Translating it yields CALGEIDRDTDKLIF.

The chain is built from TRDV1 and TRDJ1, with 10 bases that match TRDD3. V lost 4 bases, J lost 2 bases, and 16 bases stayed unmatched. The CDR3 runs 19 residues. Germline CDR1 is TSWWSYY and CDR2 is QGS. DNA for the CDR3: TGTGCTCTTGGGGGCGTCGGCCTAAACTGGGGGATTGAAACCGATAAACTCATCTTT. This sequence encodes CALGGVGLNWGIETDKLIF.

In this sample, this clone turned up a few times. V usage is TRDV1 and J usage is TRDJ1; 8 nucleotides align to TRDD3. V gave up 2 bases and J gave up 0 bases; unmatched junction bases: 17. Germline-derived CDR1 and CDR2 are TSWWSYY and QGS. The CDR3 runs to 20 residues. The CDR3 nucleotides read TGTGCTCTTGGGGAAAAAGACGTCCCATACTACTGGGGGTACACCGATAAACTCATCTTT. Translation gives CALGEKDVPYYWGYTDKLIF.

The V gene is TRDV1, the J gene TRDJ1, with 9 bases that match TRDD2. From germline, CDR1 is TSWWSYY and CDR2 QGS. The length of the CDR3 is 19 residues. The trim removed 1 base at V and 8 bases at J, leaving 20 bases unmatched. CDR3 nucleotides: TGTGCTCTTGGGGAACGAAGGCCTTCCTACGGTACTGGCCCATGCAAACTCATCTTT. Translated, it gives CALGERRPSYGTGPCKLIF.

Only a few counts were recorded for this clone. The J gene is TRDJ1, the V gene TRDV1; 11 positions agree with TRDD3. The CDR3 is made up of 22 amino acids. J lost 3 bases, V lost 3 bases, and 24 bases had no gene match. CDR1 TSWWSYY and CDR2 QGS come from the germline V gene. CDR3 protein: CALGESRNRFVHWGIVADKLIF. In DNA, the CDR3 is TGTGCTCTTGGGGAGTCCCGTAATCGCTTCGTCCACTGGGGGATAGTGGCCGATAAACTCATCTTT.

This clone occurred many times. V and J are TRDV1 and TRDJ1; 13 nucleotides agree with TRDD3. Germline V gene lookup returns CDR1 TSWWSYY and CDR2 QGS. The V segment lost 2 bases and the J segment 7 bases; nucleotides outside the gene matches: 28. This CDR3 spans 23 amino acids. The CDR3 DNA is TGTGCTCTTGGGGAATTTCCGGCTAATCCTACAGTACTGGGGGATACGTCCCCCGGTAAACTCATCTTT. Its protein product is CALGEFPANPTVLGDTSPGKLIF.

This clone turned up a few times. This chain joins TRDV1 and TRDJ1; TRDD3 matches at 11 bases. This CDR3 spans 21 amino acids. V lost 3 bases to trimming and J lost 10 bases; unmatched junction nucleotides: 28. Germline V gene lookup returns CDR1 TSWWSYY and CDR2 QGS. The DNA for the CDR3 is TGTGCTCTTGGGGAGTCTACACCTTCCTACTGGGGGATAGGAATGACCATAAGACTCATCTTT. As protein: CALGESTPSYWGIGMTIRLIF.

As for this clone: Given a much more abundant clone one base away, this may be a read error. Other DNA sequences in this sample translate to the same CDR3. The chain is built from TRDV1 and TRDJ1, with TRDD2 identical over 7 bases. Trimming removed 2 bases from V and 0 bases from J; junction bases left unmatched: 12. The CDR3 length is 18 residues. Germline V gene sequence: CDR1 TSWWSYY, CDR2 QGS. CDR3 protein: CALGETPFLLRYTDKLIF. As DNA, the CDR3 is TGTGCTCTTGGGGAAACCCCTTTCCTACTTCGGTACACCGATAAACTCATCTTT.

This chain connects TRDV1 to TRDJ1; 9 nucleotides match TRDD3. The V segment lost 1 base and the J segment 2 bases; nucleotides outside the gene matches: 17. Germline-derived CDR1 and CDR2 are TSWWSYY and QGS. This CDR3 region has 20 residues. This CDR3 reads CALGERRSHFLLGDTDKLIF. CDR3 sequence (DNA): TGTGCTCTTGGGGAACGACGCTCCCACTTCCTTCTGGGGGATACCGATAAACTCATCTTT.

V gene TRDV1 combines with J gene TRDJ1; D remains ambiguous. The length of the CDR3 is 14 residues. V shed 1 base and J shed 0 bases, with 6 bases lying between them. Germline V gene data show CDR1 as TSWWSYY and CDR2 as QGS. CDR3 coding DNA: TGTGCTCTTGGGGAACCAGGATACACCGATAAACTCATCTTT. Translating it yields CALGEPGYTDKLIF.

The sample holds a few counts of this clone. The chain carries TRDV1 and TRDJ1, with 8 bases lining up with TRDD3. V dropped 4 bases and J dropped 4; count of bases not matched to a gene: 17. Germline CDR1 TSWWSYY, CDR2 QGS. The CDR3 is made up of 18 amino acids. This chain's CDR3 is CALGAPRGGIVVGDKLIF. DNA for the CDR3: TGTGCTCTTGGGGCCCCTCGCGGGGGGATAGTGGTCGGCGATAAACTCATCTTT.

This rearrangement joins TRDV1 to TRDJ1, with TRDD3 matching 7 bases. The CDR3 is 20 residues long. CDR1 TSWWSYY and CDR2 QGS come from the germline V gene. V gave up 3 bases and J gave up 4 bases; unmatched junction bases: 23. The CDR3 DNA reads as TGTGCTCTTGGGGACTCCCACCCCTTGCTGGGGGCCCCCGAGGACGATAAACTCATCTTT. It encodes CALGDSHPLLGAPEDDKLIF.

Regarding this clone: At one end, the junction sequence differs from germline, possibly due to a read error. This chain links TRDV1 with TRDJ1; no definite D call. The CDR3 is made up of 18 amino acids. CDR1 is TSWWSYY and CDR2 is QGS in the germline V gene. In nucleotides, the CDR3 is TGTGCTCTTGGGGAACCTTACACTCTCCCCCTCCTGACCGATAAATTCATCTTT. Its protein is CALGEPYTLPLLTDKFIF.

This rearrangement joins TRDV1 to TRDJ1; TRDD3 aligns across 12 bases. The CDR3 extends over 22 amino acids. The germline CDR1 and CDR2 sequences are TSWWSYY and QGS. The J segment lost 3 bases and the V segment lost 0 bases, leaving 20 bases of the junction unmatched. The CDR3 is CALGELSGPLLWGIRLADKLIF. The CDR3 bases are TGTGCTCTTGGGGAACTTTCAGGGCCCTTGCTCTGGGGGATACGGCTGGCCGATAAACTCATCTTT.

This clone turned up a few times. This chain connects TRDV1 to TRDJ1, with TRDD3 matching over 13 bases. CDR1 and CDR2 from the germline V gene are TSWWSYY and QGS. CDR3 length: 22 residues. With 3 bases clipped from V and 12 bases from J, the junction kept 31 bases outside the gene matches. CDR3 protein: CALGDPGLPNHRPYWGIREFIF. DNA of the CDR3: TGTGCTCTTGGGGATCCCGGCCTTCCTAATCATAGGCCGTACTGGGGGATACGTGAATTCATCTTT.

This clone was picked up a small number of times. V and J are TRDV1 and TRDJ1, with 11 bases aligning to TRDD3. With 2 bases clipped from V and 7 bases from J, the junction kept 15 bases outside the gene matches. Germline V lookup: CDR1 TSWWSYY, CDR2 QGS. CDR3 size: 18 residues. In nucleotides, the CDR3 is TGTGCTCTTGGGGAATGGGATGGGGGATACGTCTTTCCTCCTAAACTCATCTTT. Encoded protein: CALGEWDGGYVFPPKLIF.

The V and J genes are TRDV1 and TRDJ1, with 11 bases aligning to TRDD3. This CDR3 contains 19 residues. V gave up 4 bases and J gave up 4 bases; unmatched junction bases: 17. Germline CDR1 is TSWWSYY and CDR2 is QGS. In DNA form, the CDR3 reads TGTGCTCTTGGGGGCTCCTTTCCTGTGCTGGGGGATACAGGCGATAAACTCATCTTT. This sequence encodes CALGGSFPVLGDTGDKLIF.

About this clone itself: One end of the junction is discordant with germline, which a read error may explain. The V and J genes are TRDV1 and TRDJ1, with D possibly TRDD3 on 5 matching bases. The CDR3 has 14 amino acids. Germline CDR1 and CDR2: TSWWSYY and QGS. This chain's CDR3 is CARGERIPSGQLIF. CDR3 bases: TGTGCTCGTGGGGAACGTATCCCCTCGGGTCAACTCATCTTT.

This chain links TRDV1 with TRDJ1; TRDD3 agrees at 11 bases. J gave up 3 bases and V 2 bases, and 8 bases lay outside the gene matches. The germline V gene has CDR1 TSWWSYY and CDR2 QGS. This CDR3 contains 17 residues. The CDR3 protein is CALGEGGWGILADKLIF. Written as DNA, the CDR3 is TGTGCTCTTGGGGAAGGAGGCTGGGGGATACTCGCCGATAAACTCATCTTT.

The chain recombines TRDV1 with TRDJ1; the match to TRDD3 covers 9 bases. With V trimmed by 2 bases and J by 0 bases, 31 bases remained unmatched. The CDR3 has 25 residues. Germline CDR1 reads TSWWSYY; CDR2 reads QGS. The CDR3 region has the DNA TGTGCTCTTGGGGAAAGCCTACGATGGGGCTTACTGGGGGAACCAAGGGGTACCCACACCGATAAACTCATCTTT. This encodes CALGESLRWGLLGEPRGTHTDKLIF.